The 22 T cell receptor beta chains presented below share a single source sample, sequenced in a study of T cells expressing NK-cell markers. TCRdb reprocessed the 5' RACE reads and keeps a single row for each CDR3 protein, giving no DNA. The listing contains about 160,000 distinct CDR3 sequences. The sequencing input was blood T cells: a sorted CD56 or NKG2C T cell subset, CD4+ or CD8+ T cells, or bulk PBMC T cells (not recorded which). These receptors were collected from a man aged 18 to 69 in good health.

This chain links TRBV11-2 with TRBJ2-1; TCRdb outputs TRBD2, but without DNA this stays unchecked. The CDR3 is 15 residues long. The germline V gene encodes CDR1 SGHAT and CDR2 FQNNGV. The CDR3 sequence is CASSVGTRKIDEQFF.

CDR3 residues: CASSLVFGGSTYEQYF. The chain carries TRBV5-1 and TRBJ2-7; without DNA, the TCRdb call of TRBD1 cannot be checked. Germline loops: CDR1 SGHRS, CDR2 YFSETQ. There are 16 residues in the CDR3.

The chain has TRBV11-2 and TRBJ2-3; checking the TCRdb D call of TRBD2 is not possible without DNA. Germline assignment: CDR1 SGHAT and CDR2 FQNNGV. The CDR3 is 17 residues long. Here the CDR3 reads CASSLVYASGGADTQYF.

This chain links TRBV20-1 with TRBJ1-2; TCRdb's D call, TRBD1, is unchecked because there is no DNA. This CDR3 is built from 11 residues. Germline loops: CDR1 DFQATT, CDR2 SNEGSKA (reference sequence). This CDR3 is CSGSGNYGYTF.

The chain joins TRBV7-3 to TRBJ2-2; the D call from TCRdb, TRBD2, cannot be confirmed without DNA. The germline CDR1 and CDR2 sequences are SGHTA and FQGTGA. CDR3 length: 15 amino acids. The CDR3 here is CASSLGARNTGELFF.

The chain employs TRBV7-9 and TRBJ2-2; TCRdb gives TRBD1 as the D gene, but with no DNA this cannot be confirmed. This CDR3 has 16 amino acids. CDR1 and CDR2 from the germline V gene are SEHNR and FQNEAQ (reference sequence). The CDR3 region is CASSHPGQGVAGELFF.

The rearrangement joins TRBV19 to TRBJ1-1; absent DNA, TCRdb's TRBD1 call cannot be checked. The germline V gene encodes CDR1 LNHDA and CDR2 SQIVND (reference sequence). The CDR3 spans 13 residues. CDR3 loop: CASSPGPLTEAFF.

The V call is TRBV7-9, the J call TRBJ2-1. Germline CDR1 and CDR2: SEHNR and FQNEAQ (reference sequence). The CDR3 totals 13 residues. This CDR3 reads CASSYSEHIEQFF.

The chain recombines TRBV13 with TRBJ2-1. The CDR3 loop spans 15 amino acids. Germline lookup yields CDR1 PRHDT and CDR2 FYEKMQ (reference sequence). The CDR3 here is CASSLGLRVGVGQFF.

The chain has TRBV15 and TRBJ1-3. Germline V gene lookup returns CDR1 LNHNV and CDR2 YYDKDF (reference sequence). This CDR3 has 13 residues. The CDR3 loop reads CATSSRDRNTIYF.

The CDR3 loop is CASSAGGSYNEQFF. V usage is TRBV2 and J usage is TRBJ2-1; TCRdb's D call, TRBD2, is unchecked because there is no DNA. The CDR3 contains 14 residues. Germline V gene data show CDR1 as SNHLY and CDR2 as FYNNEI. Based on the CDR3 plus reference TRBV2 and TRBJ2-1, the full variable domain is EPEVTQTPSHQVTQMGQEVILRCVPISNHLYFYWYRQILGQKVEFLVSFYNNEISEKSEIFDDQFSVERPDGSNFTLKIRSTKLEDSAMYFCASSAGGSYNEQFFGPGTRLTVL.

The chain carries TRBV5-1 and TRBJ1-4; TCRdb's D gene call, TRBD1, goes unchecked for lack of DNA. The CDR3 has 16 residues. CDR1 is SGHRS and CDR2 is YFSETQ in the germline V gene. The CDR3 protein is CASSLGSFQGTEKLFF.

This chain uses TRBV28 with TRBJ2-7; the D call of TRBD1 rests on TCRdb alone, since no DNA is present to check it. Germline-derived CDR1 and CDR2 are MDHEN and SYDVKM. The CDR3 spans 17 residues. The chain's CDR3 is CASSLRGWGTGAHEQYF.

V usage is TRBV7-9 and J usage is TRBJ2-1; TCRdb's assignment of TRBD2 cannot be checked, as there is no DNA. This CDR3 has 14 residues. Germline V gene lookup returns CDR1 SEHNR and CDR2 FQNEAQ (reference sequence). The CDR3 loop is CASSMGPIGDEQFF. The whole variable domain, remainder taken from reference TRBV7-9 and TRBJ2-1, is DTGVSQNPRHKITKRGQNVTFRCDPISEHNRLYWYRQTLGQGPEFLTYFQNEAQLEKSRLLSDRFSAERPKGSFSTLEIQRTEQGDSAMYLCASSMGPIGDEQFFGPGTRLTVL.

The chain joins TRBV6-5 to TRBJ2-3. The CDR3 covers 15 residues. Germline lookup yields CDR1 MNHEY and CDR2 SVGAGI. The CDR3 sequence: CASSYSGLFTDTQYF.

The J gene is TRBJ2-7, the V gene TRBV20-1. Germline CDR1 reads DFQATT; CDR2 reads SNEGSKA (reference sequence). This CDR3 spans 17 amino acids. CDR3 region: CSARDRQKPDEFYEQYF.

This sequence joins TRBV28 and TRBJ1-5; TCRdb designates TRBD1, a call that cannot be tested without DNA. This CDR3 contains 14 residues. Germline V gives CDR1 MDHEN, CDR2 SYDVKM. The CDR3 loop reads CASSFDRVDQPQHF. Combining the CDR3 with reference TRBV28 and TRBJ1-5 gives the whole variable domain DVKVTQSSRYLVKRTGEKVFLECVQDMDHENMFWYRQDPGLGLRLIYFSYDVKMKEKGDIPEGYSVSREKKERFSLILESASTNQTSMYLCASSFDRVDQPQHFGDGTRLSIL.

This chain joins TRBV20-1 and TRBJ1-2. From germline, CDR1 is DFQATT and CDR2 SNEGSKA (reference sequence). The CDR3 length is 14 residues. The CDR3 is CSARAGGANYGYTF.

This chain joins TRBV7-2 and TRBJ1-1; the D gene TCRdb calls, TRBD1, cannot be checked with no DNA. The CDR3 extends over 14 amino acids. Germline assignment: CDR1 SGHTA and CDR2 FQGNSA. CDR3 region: CASSQTGGLTEAFF.

The rearrangement links TRBV10-3 to TRBJ2-3; TCRdb selects TRBD1, and the lack of DNA leaves this call unchecked. CDR1 is ENHRY, CDR2 SYGVKD, per germline. CDR3 length: 14 residues. Here the CDR3 reads CAISAGSGGDTQYF.

The chain uses TRBV11-3 and TRBJ2-7; TCRdb calls TRBD2, which cannot be checked without DNA. Germline CDR1 reads SGHNT; CDR2 reads YENEEA. CDR3 size: 13 residues. CDR3: CASSSGYSYEQYF.

The V and J genes are TRBV28 and TRBJ2-1; with no DNA, the TCRdb D assignment of TRBD2 cannot be verified. CDR1 MDHEN and CDR2 SYDVKM come from the germline V gene. This CDR3 region has 15 residues. CDR3 protein: CASGASGGPYNEQFF.